The sequence of this T cell receptor beta chain was determined in a study of CD8+CD57+ T cells in acquired aplastic anemia. For the study at large: Sorted CD4+ and CD8+ cells yielded DNA averaging around 3.2 ug.

The patients chosen for sequencing had shown expansion of CD8+CD57+ cells (detected by flow cytometry). As a group, the patients uniformly had severe acquired aplastic anemia. Patients had received no therapy at the time of blood sampling. Germline CDR1 and CDR2: SGHVS and FQNEAQ. This CDR3 region has 12 residues. The V end lost 4 bases, the J end lost 9 bases, and 13 bases lay between the germline ends. Genomic DNA, the template, was used for profiling of the TCR beta VDJ and CDR3. TCRdb called the reads again in MiXCR, with one record for every CDR3 protein. The sample shows about 54,000 distinct CDR3 sequences, approximately 54% of them seen only once.

Material: sorted CD4+, CD8+, or CD8+CD57+ T cells (not recorded which) from PBMCs. The chain is built from TRBV7-8 and TRBJ2-7; D gene uncertain. This clonotype originated in a human donor with aplastic anemia. The CDR3 spells CASSSPISVQYF. DNA for the CDR3: TGTGCCAGCAGCTCCCCTATAAGTGTGCAGTACTTC.